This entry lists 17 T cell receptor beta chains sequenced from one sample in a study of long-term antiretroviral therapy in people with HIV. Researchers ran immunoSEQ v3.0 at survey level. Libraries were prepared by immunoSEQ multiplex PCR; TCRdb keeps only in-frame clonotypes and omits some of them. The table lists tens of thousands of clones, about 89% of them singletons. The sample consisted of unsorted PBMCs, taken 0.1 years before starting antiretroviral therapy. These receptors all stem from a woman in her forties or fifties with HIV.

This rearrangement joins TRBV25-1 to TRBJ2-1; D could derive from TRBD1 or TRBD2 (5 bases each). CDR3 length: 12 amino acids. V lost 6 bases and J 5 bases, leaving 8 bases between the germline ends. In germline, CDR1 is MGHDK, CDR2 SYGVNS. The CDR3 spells CASRGDNNEQFF. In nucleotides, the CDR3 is TGTGCCAGCAGGGGGGATAACAATGAGCAGTTCTTC.

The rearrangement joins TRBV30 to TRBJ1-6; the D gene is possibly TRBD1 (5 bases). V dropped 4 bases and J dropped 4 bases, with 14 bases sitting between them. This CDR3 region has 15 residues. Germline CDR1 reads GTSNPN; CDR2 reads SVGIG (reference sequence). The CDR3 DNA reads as TGTGCCTGGACGCGGGGACGTGTATATAATTCACCCCTCCACTTT. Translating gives CAWTRGRVYNSPLHF.

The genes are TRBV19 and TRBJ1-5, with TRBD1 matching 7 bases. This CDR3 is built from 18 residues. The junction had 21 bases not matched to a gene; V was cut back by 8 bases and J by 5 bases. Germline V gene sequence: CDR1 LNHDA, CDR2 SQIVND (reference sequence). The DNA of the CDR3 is TGTGCCAGTGAAAGTAGGGGGCGAAGAGCAACGATACATCAGCCCCAGCATTTT. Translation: CASESRGRRATIHQPQHF.

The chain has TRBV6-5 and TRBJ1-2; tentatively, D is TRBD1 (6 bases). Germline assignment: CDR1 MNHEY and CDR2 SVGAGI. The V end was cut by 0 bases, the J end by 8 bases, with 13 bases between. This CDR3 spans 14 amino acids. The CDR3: CASSYSPYREGYTF. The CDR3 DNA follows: TGTGCCAGCAGTTACTCCCCTTACAGGGAGGGCTACACCTTC.

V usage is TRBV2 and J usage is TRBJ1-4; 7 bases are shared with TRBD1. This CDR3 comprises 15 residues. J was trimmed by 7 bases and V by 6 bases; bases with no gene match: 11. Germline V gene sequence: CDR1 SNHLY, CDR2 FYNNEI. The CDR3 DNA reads TGTGCCAGCAGAACCACAGAGGGGGCGGGTGAAAAACTGTTTTTT. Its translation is CASRTTEGAGEKLFF.

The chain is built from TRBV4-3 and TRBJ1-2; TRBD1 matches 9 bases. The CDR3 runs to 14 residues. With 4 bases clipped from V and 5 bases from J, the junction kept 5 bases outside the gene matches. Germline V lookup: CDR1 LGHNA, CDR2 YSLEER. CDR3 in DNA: TGCGCCAGCAGCCCCGGACAGGGGCCTTATGGCTACACCTTC. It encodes CASSPGQGPYGYTF.

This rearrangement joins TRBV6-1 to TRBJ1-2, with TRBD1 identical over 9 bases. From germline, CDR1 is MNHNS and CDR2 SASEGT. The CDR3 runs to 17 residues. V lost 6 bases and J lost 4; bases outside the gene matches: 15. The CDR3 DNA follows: TGTGCCAGCAGGGAAAACCCAGTTGGGACAGGGTCCTATGGCTACACCTTC. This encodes CASRENPVGTGSYGYTF.

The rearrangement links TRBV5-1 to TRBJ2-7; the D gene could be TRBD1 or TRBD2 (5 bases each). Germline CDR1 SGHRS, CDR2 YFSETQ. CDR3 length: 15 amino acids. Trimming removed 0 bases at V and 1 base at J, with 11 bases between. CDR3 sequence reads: CASSLGGTDSYEQYF. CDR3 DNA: TGCGCCAGCAGCTTGGGAGGGACGGATTCCTACGAGCAGTACTTC.

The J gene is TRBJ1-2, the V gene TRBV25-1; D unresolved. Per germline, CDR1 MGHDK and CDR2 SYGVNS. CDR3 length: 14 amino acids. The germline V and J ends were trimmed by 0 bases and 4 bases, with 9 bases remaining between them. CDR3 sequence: CASSEYGQSYGYTF. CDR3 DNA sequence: TGTGCCAGCAGTGAATACGGGCAGAGCTATGGCTACACCTTC.

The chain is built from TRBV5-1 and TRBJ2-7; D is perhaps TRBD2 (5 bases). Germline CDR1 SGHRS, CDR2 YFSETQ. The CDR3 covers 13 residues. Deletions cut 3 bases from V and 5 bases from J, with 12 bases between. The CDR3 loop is CASSWTRVNEQYF. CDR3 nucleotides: TGCGCCAGCAGCTGGACGAGGGTTAACGAGCAGTACTTC.

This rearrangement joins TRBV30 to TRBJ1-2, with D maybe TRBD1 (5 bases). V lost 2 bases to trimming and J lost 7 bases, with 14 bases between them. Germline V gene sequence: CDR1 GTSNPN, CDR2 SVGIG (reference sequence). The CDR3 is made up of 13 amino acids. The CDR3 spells CAWSRDRPRGYTF. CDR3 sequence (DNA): TGTGCCTGGAGTCGGGACCGACCTCGTGGCTACACCTTC.

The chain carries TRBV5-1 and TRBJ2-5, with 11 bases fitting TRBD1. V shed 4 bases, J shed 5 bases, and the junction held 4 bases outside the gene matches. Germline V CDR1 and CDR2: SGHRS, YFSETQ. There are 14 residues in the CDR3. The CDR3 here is CASSGGTGGETQYF. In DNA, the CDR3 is TGCGCCAGCAGCGGGGGGACAGGGGGTGAGACCCAGTACTTC.

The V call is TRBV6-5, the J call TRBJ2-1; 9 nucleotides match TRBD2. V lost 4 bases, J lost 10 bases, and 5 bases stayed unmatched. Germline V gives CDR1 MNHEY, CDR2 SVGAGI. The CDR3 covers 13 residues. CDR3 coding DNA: TGTGCCAGCAGTTCCCCCGGGACTAGCGAGCAGTTCTTC. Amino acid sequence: CASSSPGTSEQFF.

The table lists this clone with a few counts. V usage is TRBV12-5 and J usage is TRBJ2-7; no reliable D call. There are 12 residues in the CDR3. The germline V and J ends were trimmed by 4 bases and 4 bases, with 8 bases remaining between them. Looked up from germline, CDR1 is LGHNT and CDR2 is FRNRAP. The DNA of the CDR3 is TGTGCTAGTGGTTCACGAGATTACGAGCAGTACTTC. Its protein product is CASGSRDYEQYF.

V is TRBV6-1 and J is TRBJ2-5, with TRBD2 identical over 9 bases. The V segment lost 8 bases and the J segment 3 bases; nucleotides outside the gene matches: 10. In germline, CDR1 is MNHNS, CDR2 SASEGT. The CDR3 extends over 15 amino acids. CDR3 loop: CASVVSGGRKETQYF. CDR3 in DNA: TGTGCCAGCGTTGTAAGCGGGGGGCGAAAAGAGACCCAGTACTTC.

The CDR3 is CASRRDRSTSNTEAFF. The DNA for the CDR3 is TGCGCCAGCAGGCGGGACAGATCCACTTCGAACACTGAAGCTTTCTTT. The chain uses TRBV5-1 and TRBJ1-1, with 7 nucleotides matching TRBD1. Trimming at V came to 5 bases and at J to 1 base, leaving 11 bases not matched to a gene. Per germline, CDR1 SGHRS and CDR2 YFSETQ. The CDR3 totals 16 residues.

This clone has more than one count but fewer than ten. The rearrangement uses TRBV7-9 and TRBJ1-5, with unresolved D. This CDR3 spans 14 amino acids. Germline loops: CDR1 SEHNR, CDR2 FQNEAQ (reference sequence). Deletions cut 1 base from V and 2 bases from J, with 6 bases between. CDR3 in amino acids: CASSLVGGNQPQHF. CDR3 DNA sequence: TGTGCCAGCAGCTTAGTTGGCGGCAATCAGCCCCAGCATTTT.